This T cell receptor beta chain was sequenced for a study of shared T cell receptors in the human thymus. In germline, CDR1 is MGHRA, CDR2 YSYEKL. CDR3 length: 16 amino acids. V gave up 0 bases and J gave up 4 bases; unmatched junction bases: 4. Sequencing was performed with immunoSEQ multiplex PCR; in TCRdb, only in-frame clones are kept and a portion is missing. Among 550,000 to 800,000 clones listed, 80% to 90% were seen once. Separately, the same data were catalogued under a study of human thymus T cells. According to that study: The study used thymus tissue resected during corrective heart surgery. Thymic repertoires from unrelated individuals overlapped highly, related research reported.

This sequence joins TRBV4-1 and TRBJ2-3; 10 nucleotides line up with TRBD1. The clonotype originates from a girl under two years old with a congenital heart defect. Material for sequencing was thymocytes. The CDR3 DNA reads TGCGCCAGCAGCCAAGAGCGGACAGGGGGACCAGATACGCAGTATTTT. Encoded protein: CASSQERTGGPDTQYF.